The 29 T cell receptor beta chains below come from one sample, sequenced in a study of T cell repertoires in cytomegalovirus infection. These receptors lack a known antigen. TCRdb redid the calling of the reads with MiXCR, one entry per CDR3 protein. The sample consists of approximately 260,000 distinct CDR3 sequences, 20% to 25% of them appearing once. The starting material was cultured PBMCs, obtained from culture after CMV antigen stimulation. These receptors originate from a human donor in good health (CMV status not recorded). Some clones in this sample may be carry-over from other donors' samples.

Written as DNA, the CDR3 is TGTGCCAGCAGTGTCGAGGGAGGGCCCACTGAAGCTTTCTTT. It specifies CASSVEGGPTEAFF. The rearrangement uses TRBV7-9 and TRBJ1-1, with D uncertain. V lost 6 bases and J lost 4, with 15 bases in between. The CDR3 loop spans 14 amino acids. Germline values: CDR1 SEHNR, CDR2 FQNEAQ (reference sequence). The full variable domain, completed using reference TRBV7-9 and TRBJ1-1, is DTGVSQNPRHKITKRGQNVTFRCDPISEHNRLYWYRQTLGQGPEFLTYFQNEAQLEKSRLLSDRFSAERPKGSFSTLEIQRTEQGDSAMYLCASSVEGGPTEAFFGQGTRLTVV.

This clonotype was seen at least ten times. This sequence joins TRBV6-6 and TRBJ2-1; D is undetermined. The length of the CDR3 is 13 residues. From germline, CDR1 is MNHNY and CDR2 SVGAGI (reference sequence). Between the trimmed V and J ends, which lost 0 bases and 14 bases, there was a span of 14 bases. In nucleotides, the CDR3 is TGTGCCAGCAGTTACTCGAACGAGACTCCCAAGTTCTTC. Protein product: CASSYSNETPKFF.

Concerning this clonotype itself: This may stem from a read error, because a much larger clone lies one nucleotide away. This chain links TRBV27 with TRBJ2-2; unclear D gene. Trimming stripped 6 bases from V and 1 base from J, with 18 bases between. This CDR3 contains 17 residues. Germline V CDR1 and CDR2: MNHEY, SMNVEV (reference sequence). The CDR3 DNA sequence: TGTGCCAGCAGCTCCCTCTCCACGCGAGGGAACACCGGGGAGCTGTTTTTT. Its translation: CASSSLSTRGNTGELFF.

The V gene is TRBV27, the J gene TRBJ1-2, with no clear D. V shed 6 bases and J shed 3 bases, with 11 bases lying between them. CDR3 size: 13 residues. Germline values: CDR1 MNHEY, CDR2 SMNVEV (reference sequence). The CDR3 protein is CASSLRGYYGYTF. The CDR3 DNA follows: TGTGCCAGCAGCCTACGAGGGTACTATGGCTACACCTTC.

This clonotype appeared a few times. The chain joins TRBV11-3 to TRBJ2-3; tentative D call: TRBD1 (6 bases). In germline, CDR1 is SGHNT, CDR2 YENEEA. V was pared by 8 bases and J by 2 bases, with 8 bases between. This CDR3 comprises 12 residues. The chain's CDR3 is CASQGYTDTQYF. CDR3 DNA: TGTGCCAGCCAGGGGTACACAGATACGCAGTATTTT.

The rearrangement uses TRBV5-1 and TRBJ2-1; TRBD1 matches 8 bases. The CDR3 totals 14 residues. With V trimmed by 4 bases and J by 3 bases, 3 bases remained unmatched. Germline V gene data show CDR1 as SGHRS and CDR2 as YFSETQ. The CDR3 coding sequence is TGCGCCAGCAGCGCCGGACAGGGCTACAATGAGCAGTTCTTC. Its protein product is CASSAGQGYNEQFF. Using reference TRBV5-1 and TRBJ2-1 for the parts outside the CDR3, the full variable domain is KAGVTQTPRYLIKTRGQQVTLSCSPISGHRSVSWYQQTPGQGLQFLFEYFSETQRNKGNFPGRFSGRQFSNSRSEMNVSTLELGDSALYLCASSAGQGYNEQFFGPGTRLTVL.

This clonotype occurred many times. This sequence joins TRBV7-2 and TRBJ2-5; D remains ambiguous. Trimming cost V 5 bases and J 2 bases, with 18 bases left between them. Germline-derived CDR1 and CDR2 are SGHTA and FQGNSA. This CDR3 spans 16 amino acids. The CDR3 spells CASSQRSGILQETQYF. The DNA of the CDR3 is TGTGCCAGCAGCCAAAGGTCTGGCATCTTGCAAGAGACCCAGTACTTC.

This clonotype has more than one count but fewer than ten. This chain connects TRBV18 to TRBJ2-1; possible D gene TRBD2, 5 bases. The germline gives CDR1 KGHSH, CDR2 LQKENI. V lost 4 bases and J 8 bases, leaving 18 bases between the germline ends. CDR3 length: 15 residues. CDR3 nucleotides: TGTGCCAGCTCACGGAGGCAAGGCCGGGTGGATGAGCAGTTCTTC. Amino acid sequence: CASSRRQGRVDEQFF. Using reference TRBV18 and TRBJ2-1 for the parts outside the CDR3, the full variable domain is NAGVMQNPRHLVRRRGQEARLRCSPMKGHSHVYWYRQLPEEGLKFMVYLQKENIIDESGMPKERFSAEFPKEGPSILRIQQVVRGDSAAYFCASSRRQGRVDEQFFGPGTRLTVL.

This clonotype was counted a few times. CDR3 residues: CASSPRWREARDEQFF. The CDR3 DNA reads as TGTGCCAGCAGCCCCCGGTGGCGGGAGGCCAGGGATGAGCAGTTCTTC. J is TRBJ2-1 and V is TRBV7-9, with TRBD2 matching 8 bases. In germline, CDR1 is SEHNR, CDR2 FQNEAQ (reference sequence). V lost 5 bases, J lost 8 bases, and 14 bases stayed unmatched. CDR3 length equals 16 residues.

This clonotype was seen many times. The rearrangement joins TRBV7-9 to TRBJ2-1; TRBD2 agrees at 9 bases. CDR1 and CDR2 from the germline V gene are SEHNR and FQNEAQ (reference sequence). This CDR3 spans 15 amino acids. J was trimmed by 7 bases and V by 3 bases; bases with no gene match: 7. The CDR3 DNA reads as TGTGCCAGCAGCTTGGGAGCGGGAGGAATTAATGAGCAGTTCTTC. It yields the protein CASSLGAGGINEQFF.

This clonotype was counted between two and nine times. V gene TRBV7-9 combines with J gene TRBJ1-1, with TRBD1 matching over 8 bases. Germline-derived CDR1 and CDR2 are SEHNR and FQNEAQ (reference sequence). The CDR3 length is 15 residues. V lost 5 bases, J lost 1 base, and 6 bases stayed unmatched. The CDR3 sequence: CASSQLGQANTEAFF. CDR3 coding DNA: TGTGCCAGCAGCCAACTGGGACAGGCGAACACTGAAGCTTTCTTT.

This clonotype was seen at least ten times. CDR3: CASSLFLRYF. CDR3 DNA sequence: TGTGCCAGCAGCTTATTCTTGAGATACTTC. The chain uses TRBV7-2 and TRBJ2-7; D is ambiguous. From germline, CDR1 is SGHTA and CDR2 FQGNSA. V shed 2 bases and J shed 13 bases, with 9 bases lying between them. The CDR3 has 10 residues.

This clonotype was seen once. Because it lacks the conserved phenylalanine or tryptophan at the end, this CDR3 is likely a read error. The rearrangement joins TRBV6-6 to TRBJ2-1; 9 nucleotides match TRBD2. CDR3 size: 17 residues. The junction had 11 bases not matched to a gene; V was cut back by 0 bases and J by 8 bases. The germline V gene has CDR1 MNHNY and CDR2 SVGAGI (reference sequence). As DNA, the CDR3 is TGTGCCAGCAGTTACTCTCTTAATAGCGGGAGAATCGATGAGCAGTTCCTC. Translated: CASSYSLNSGRIDEQFL.

The sample holds a few counts of this clonotype. V is TRBV7-9 and J is TRBJ1-2; D uncertain. The CDR3 runs to 14 residues. Germline CDR1 reads SEHNR; CDR2 reads FQNEAQ (reference sequence). The V end lost 1 base, the J end lost 5 bases, and 11 bases lay between the germline ends. Here the CDR3 DNA reads TGTGCCAGCAGCTTAGAAGGGCTCCAATATGGCTACACCTTC. This translates into CASSLEGLQYGYTF.

There are a few counts of this clonotype. This chain links TRBV6-1 with TRBJ1-1; 7 bases agree with TRBD1. Germline CDR1 and CDR2: MNHNS and SASEGT. This CDR3 region has 13 residues. V dropped 5 bases and J dropped 3; count of bases not matched to a gene: 3. DNA for the CDR3: TGTGCCAGCAGTAATCAGGGGGACACTGAAGCTTTCTTT. Its translation is CASSNQGDTEAFF.

This clonotype was found many times. This chain links TRBV6-1 with TRBJ1-4, with 10 bases aligning to TRBD1. After removal of 0 bases from V and 4 bases from J, the junction contained 5 bases not matched to a gene. The CDR3 has 17 residues. Germline CDR1 reads MNHNS; CDR2 reads SASEGT. CDR3 nucleotide sequence: TGTGCCAGCAGTGAAGCTGGGACAGGGGCCTTTAATGAAAAACTGTTTTTT. This gives the protein CASSEAGTGAFNEKLFF.

The rearrangement links TRBV4-1 to TRBJ2-1, with 10 positions matching TRBD2. The CDR3 has 18 amino acids. With 0 bases clipped from V and 9 bases from J, the junction kept 14 bases outside the gene matches. From germline, CDR1 is MGHRA and CDR2 YSYEKL. CDR3 sequence reads: CASSQEAPRSGRASEQFF. CDR3 sequence (DNA): TGCGCCAGCAGCCAAGAAGCGCCGAGGAGCGGGAGGGCCAGTGAGCAGTTCTTC.

This clonotype was observed many times. V and J are TRBV7-6 and TRBJ2-3, with TRBD2 matching over 10 bases. Germline loops: CDR1 SGHVS, CDR2 FNYEAQ. The CDR3 contains 16 residues. After removal of 1 base from V and 2 bases from J, the junction contained 3 bases not matched to a gene. The CDR3 bases are TGTGCCAGCAGCTTAGGGACTAGCGGCCTCACAGATACGCAGTATTTT. Amino acid sequence: CASSLGTSGLTDTQYF. The full variable domain, completed using reference TRBV7-6 and TRBJ2-3, is GAGVSQSPRYKVTKRGQDVALRCDPISGHVSLYWYRQALGQGPEFLTYFNYEAQQDKSGLPNDRFSAERPEGSISTLTIQRTEQRDSAMYRCASSLGTSGLTDTQYFGPGTRLTVL.

This clonotype was found many times. The chain is built from TRBV11-2 and TRBJ1-4, with TRBD1 as a possible D gene (6 bases). V lost 4 bases and J 8 bases, leaving 20 bases between the germline ends. CDR1 and CDR2 (germline): SGHAT, FQNNGV. CDR3 length equals 16 residues. The CDR3 DNA follows: TGTGCCAGCAGCTACCGAGGGGGGGGACTCGAAGAAAAACTGTTTTTT. This codes for CASSYRGGGLEEKLFF.

This clonotype was seen at least ten times. The CDR3 nucleotides read TGTGCCAGCAGCTTAAATGGGGCGGTGCGCACAGATACGCAGTATTTT. As protein: CASSLNGAVRTDTQYF. The V call is TRBV7-8, the J call TRBJ2-3, with D possibly being TRBD1 (5 bases). V was clipped by 2 bases and J by 1 base, with 13 bases between them. Germline assignment: CDR1 SGHVS and CDR2 FQNEAQ. This CDR3 comprises 16 residues.

Many counts were recorded for this clonotype. This sequence joins TRBV11-2 and TRBJ2-1; TRBD2 agrees at 14 bases. Germline CDR1 SGHAT, CDR2 FQNNGV. Unmatched junction bases numbered 10, after V lost 5 bases and J lost 7 bases. The CDR3 runs 17 residues. This chain's CDR3 is CASSVTGTSGRGNEQFF. The DNA of the CDR3 is TGTGCCAGCAGCGTAACCGGGACTAGCGGGAGAGGAAATGAGCAGTTCTTC.

This chain links TRBV27 with TRBJ2-1, with TRBD2 matching over 8 bases. The germline V gene encodes CDR1 MNHEY and CDR2 SMNVEV (reference sequence). With 7 bases clipped from V and 7 bases from J, the junction kept 12 bases outside the gene matches. The CDR3 totals 15 residues. CDR3 protein: CASKTEAGVRNEQFF. CDR3 DNA sequence: TGTGCCAGCAAAACTGAAGCGGGAGTCCGAAATGAGCAGTTCTTC.

The chain links TRBV18 to TRBJ2-4; perhaps TRBD2 as D (6 bases). The CDR3 has 14 amino acids. V gave up 3 bases and J gave up 10 bases, with 16 bases separating them. Germline assignment: CDR1 KGHSH and CDR2 LQKENI. This chain's CDR3 is CASSPRDSPLIQYF. CDR3 DNA: TGTGCCAGCTCACCCCGGGACTCCCCGTTAATTCAGTACTTC.

The chain couples TRBV5-6 to TRBJ2-7, with D unresolved. Germline V CDR1 and CDR2: SGHDT, YYEEEE. The CDR3 is 14 amino acids. V was clipped by 0 bases and J by 2 bases, with 9 bases between them. The CDR3 spells CASSLAGSPYEQYF. The CDR3 nucleotides are TGTGCCAGCAGCTTGGCTGGTAGCCCCTACGAGCAGTACTTC.

The rearrangement joins TRBV15 to TRBJ2-7; 13 bases are shared with TRBD2. V was pared by 1 base and J by 2 bases, with 11 bases of the junction left unmatched. Germline CDR1 LNHNV, CDR2 YYDKDF (reference sequence). The CDR3 contains 19 residues. For the CDR3, the DNA is TGTGCCACCAGCAGAGCCTTACAACCCGGGACTAGCGGGACCTACGAGCAGTACTTC. It codes for CATSRALQPGTSGTYEQYF.

In this sample, this clonotype turned up a few times. The rearrangement uses TRBV7-8 and TRBJ2-2; maybe TRBD1 (6 bases). Germline CDR1 and CDR2: SGHVS and FQNEAQ. The V end was cut by 2 bases, the J end by 6 bases, with 10 bases between. CDR3 length equals 14 residues. In DNA, the CDR3 is TGTGCCAGCAGCTTACCCCAGGGGTCCGGGGAGCTGTTTTTT. Amino acid sequence: CASSLPQGSGELFF.

This clonotype was counted many times. The rearrangement uses TRBV12-3 or TRBV12-4 and TRBJ2-2; D unresolved. V was pared by 6 bases and J by 6 bases, with 11 bases between. This CDR3 region has 13 residues. This chain's CDR3 is CASSSNVPGELFF. Written as DNA, the CDR3 is TGTGCCAGCAGCTCGAACGTACCCGGGGAGCTGTTTTTT.

Here the CDR3 reads CSARGWTRGDEQFF. The DNA for the CDR3 is TGCAGTGCCCGGGGGTGGACTAGGGGGGATGAGCAGTTCTTC. The gene calls are TRBV20-1 and TRBJ2-1; D is possibly TRBD2 (7 bases). The CDR3 is 14 residues long. Trimming stripped 6 bases from V and 8 bases from J, with 20 bases between. Germline loops: CDR1 DFQATT, CDR2 SNEGSKA (reference sequence).

This clonotype showed up just a few times. J is TRBJ2-1 and V is TRBV6-2 or TRBV6-3, with TRBD2 as a possible D gene (6 bases). Trimming removed 6 bases from V and 8 bases from J, with 17 bases in between. Germline V gene lookup returns CDR1 MNHEY and CDR2 SVGEGT. The CDR3 consists of 14 residues. CDR3 coding DNA: TGTGCCAGCAGGGGGACCGGAGGGAGCTATGAGCAGTTCTTC. Amino acid sequence: CASRGTGGSYEQFF.